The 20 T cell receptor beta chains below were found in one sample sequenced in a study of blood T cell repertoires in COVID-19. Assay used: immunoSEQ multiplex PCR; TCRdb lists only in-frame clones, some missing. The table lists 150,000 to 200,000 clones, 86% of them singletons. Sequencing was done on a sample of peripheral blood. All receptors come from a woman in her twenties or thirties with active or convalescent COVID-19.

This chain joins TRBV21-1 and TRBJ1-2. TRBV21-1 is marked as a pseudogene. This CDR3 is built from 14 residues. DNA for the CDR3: TGTGCCAGCAGCAAAGTGTCCCTACCGGGAGGCTACACCTTC. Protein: CASSKVSLPGGYTF.

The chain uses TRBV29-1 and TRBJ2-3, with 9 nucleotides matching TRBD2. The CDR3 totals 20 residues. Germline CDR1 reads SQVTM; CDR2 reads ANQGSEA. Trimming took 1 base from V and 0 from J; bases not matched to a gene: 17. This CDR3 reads CSVEGTAGGRDSTSTDTQYF. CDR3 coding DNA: TGCAGCGTTGAAGGAACAGCGGGAGGCCGTGATTCTACTAGCACAGATACGCAGTATTTT.

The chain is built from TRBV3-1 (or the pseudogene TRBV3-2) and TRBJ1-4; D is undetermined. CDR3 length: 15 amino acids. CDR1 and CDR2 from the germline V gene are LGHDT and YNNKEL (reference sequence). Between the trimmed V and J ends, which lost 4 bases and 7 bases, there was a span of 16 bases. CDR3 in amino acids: CASSRTVMRIEKLFF. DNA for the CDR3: TGTGCCAGCAGCCGAACAGTTATGCGTATTGAAAAACTGTTTTTT.

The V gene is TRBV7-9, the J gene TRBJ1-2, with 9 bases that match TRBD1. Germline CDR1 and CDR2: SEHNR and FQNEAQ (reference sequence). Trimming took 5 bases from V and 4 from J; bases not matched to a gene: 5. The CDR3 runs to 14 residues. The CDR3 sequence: CASSRGQGGYGYTF. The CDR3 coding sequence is TGTGCCAGCAGCCGGGGACAGGGTGGCTATGGCTACACCTTC.

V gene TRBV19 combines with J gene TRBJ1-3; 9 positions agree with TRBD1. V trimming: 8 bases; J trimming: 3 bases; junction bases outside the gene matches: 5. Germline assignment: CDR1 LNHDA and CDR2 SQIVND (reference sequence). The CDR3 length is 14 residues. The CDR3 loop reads CASGQGPRGNTIYF. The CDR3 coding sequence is TGTGCCAGTGGACAGGGGCCTCGTGGAAACACCATATATTTT. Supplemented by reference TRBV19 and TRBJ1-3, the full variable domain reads DGGITQSPKYLFRKEGQNVTLSCEQNLNHDAMYWYRQDPGQGLRLIYYSQIVNDFQKGDIAEGYSVSREKKESFPLTVTSAQKNPTAFYLCASGQGPRGNTIYFGEGSWLTVV.

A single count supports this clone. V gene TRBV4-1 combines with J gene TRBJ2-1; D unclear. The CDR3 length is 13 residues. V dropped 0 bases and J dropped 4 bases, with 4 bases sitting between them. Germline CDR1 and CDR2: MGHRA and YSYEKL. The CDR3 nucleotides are TGCGCCAGCAGCCAAGACTCTTACAATGAGCAGTTCTTC. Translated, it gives CASSQDSYNEQFF.

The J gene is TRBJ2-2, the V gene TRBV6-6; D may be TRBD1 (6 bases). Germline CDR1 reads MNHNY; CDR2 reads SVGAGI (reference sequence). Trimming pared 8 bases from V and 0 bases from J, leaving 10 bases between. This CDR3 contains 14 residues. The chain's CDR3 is CASLHRANTGELFF. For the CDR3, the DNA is TGTGCCAGCCTCCACAGGGCGAACACCGGGGAGCTGTTTTTT.

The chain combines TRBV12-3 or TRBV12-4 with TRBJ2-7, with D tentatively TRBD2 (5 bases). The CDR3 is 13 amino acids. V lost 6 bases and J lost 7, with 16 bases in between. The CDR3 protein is CASSQKRPGEQYF. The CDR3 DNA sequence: TGTGCCAGCAGCCAAAAACGGCCGGGAGAGCAGTACTTC.

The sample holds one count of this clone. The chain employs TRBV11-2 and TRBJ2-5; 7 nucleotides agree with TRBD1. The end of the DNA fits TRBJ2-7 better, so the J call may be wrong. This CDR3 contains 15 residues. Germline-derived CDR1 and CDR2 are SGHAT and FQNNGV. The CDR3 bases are TGTGCCAGCAGCTTAGGATGGGACAGTTACTACGAGCAGTACTTC. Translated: CASSLGWDSYYEQYF.

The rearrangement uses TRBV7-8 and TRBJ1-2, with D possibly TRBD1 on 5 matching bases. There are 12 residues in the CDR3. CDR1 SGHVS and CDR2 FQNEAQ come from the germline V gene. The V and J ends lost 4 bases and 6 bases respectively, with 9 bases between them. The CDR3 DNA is TGTGCCAGCAGCTATCGGACACATGGCTACACCTTC. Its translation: CASSYRTHGYTF.

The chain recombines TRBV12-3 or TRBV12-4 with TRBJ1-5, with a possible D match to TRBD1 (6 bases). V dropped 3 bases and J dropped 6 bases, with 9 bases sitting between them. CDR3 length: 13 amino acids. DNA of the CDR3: TGTGCCAGCAGTTTTCAGGGGAGTCAGCCCCAGCATTTT. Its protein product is CASSFQGSQPQHF.

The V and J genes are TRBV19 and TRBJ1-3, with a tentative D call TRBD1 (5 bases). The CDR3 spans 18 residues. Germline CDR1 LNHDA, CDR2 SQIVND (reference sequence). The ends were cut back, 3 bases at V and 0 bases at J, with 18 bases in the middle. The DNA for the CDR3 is TGTGCCAGTAGTATTCGGCGCATGACAGCGAGCTCTGGAAACACCATATATTTT. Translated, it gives CASSIRRMTASSGNTIYF.

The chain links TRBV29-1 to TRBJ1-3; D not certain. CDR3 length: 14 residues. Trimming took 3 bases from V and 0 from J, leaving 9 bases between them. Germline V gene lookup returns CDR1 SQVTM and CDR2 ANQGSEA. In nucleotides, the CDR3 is TGCAGCGTTGATCCGGGTTACTCTGGAAACACCATATATTTT. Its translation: CSVDPGYSGNTIYF.

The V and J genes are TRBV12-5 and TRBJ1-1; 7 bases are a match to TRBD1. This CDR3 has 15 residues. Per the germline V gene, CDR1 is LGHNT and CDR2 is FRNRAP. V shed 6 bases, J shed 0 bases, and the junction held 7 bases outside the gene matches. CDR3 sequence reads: CASGPRQGMNTEAFF. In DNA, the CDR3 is TGTGCTAGTGGGCCCCGACAGGGAATGAACACTGAAGCTTTCTTT.

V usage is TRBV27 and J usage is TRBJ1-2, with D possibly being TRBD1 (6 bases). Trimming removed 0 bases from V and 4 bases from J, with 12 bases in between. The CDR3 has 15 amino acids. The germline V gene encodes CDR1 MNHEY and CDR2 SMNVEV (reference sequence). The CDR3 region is CASSLSVGTTYGYTF. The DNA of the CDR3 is TGTGCCAGCAGTTTATCGGTAGGGACAACCTATGGCTACACCTTC.

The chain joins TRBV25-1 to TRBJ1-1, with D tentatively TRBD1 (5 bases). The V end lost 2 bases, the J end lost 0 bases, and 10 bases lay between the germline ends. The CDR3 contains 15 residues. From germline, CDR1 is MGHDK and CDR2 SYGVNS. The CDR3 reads CASSEAGHLNTEAFF. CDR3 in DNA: TGTGCCAGCAGTGAAGCCGGACACTTGAACACTGAAGCTTTCTTT.

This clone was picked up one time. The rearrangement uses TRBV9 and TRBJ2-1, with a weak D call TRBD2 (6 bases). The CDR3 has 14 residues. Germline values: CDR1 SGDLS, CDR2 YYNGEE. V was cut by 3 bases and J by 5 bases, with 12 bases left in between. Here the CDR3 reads CASSAYGSNNEQFF. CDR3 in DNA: TGTGCCAGCAGCGCGTACGGGAGCAACAATGAGCAGTTCTTC.

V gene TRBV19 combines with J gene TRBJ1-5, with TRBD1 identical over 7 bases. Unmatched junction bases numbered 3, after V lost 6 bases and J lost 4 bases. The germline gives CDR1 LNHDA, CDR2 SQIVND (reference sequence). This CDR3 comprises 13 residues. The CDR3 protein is CASRTGLNQPQHF. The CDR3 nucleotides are TGTGCCAGTAGGACAGGGTTAAATCAGCCCCAGCATTTT. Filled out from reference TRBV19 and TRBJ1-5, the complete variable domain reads DGGITQSPKYLFRKEGQNVTLSCEQNLNHDAMYWYRQDPGQGLRLIYYSQIVNDFQKGDIAEGYSVSREKKESFPLTVTSAQKNPTAFYLCASRTGLNQPQHFGDGTRLSIL.

The CDR3 sequence: CASRILDRGLNEQFF. The CDR3 bases are TGTGCCAGTAGAATCTTAGACAGGGGGCTTAATGAGCAGTTCTTC. The V and J genes are TRBV19 and TRBJ2-1; TRBD1 aligns across 10 bases. Germline V lookup: CDR1 LNHDA, CDR2 SQIVND (reference sequence). V dropped 6 bases and J dropped 7; count of bases not matched to a gene: 9. The CDR3 is 15 amino acids.

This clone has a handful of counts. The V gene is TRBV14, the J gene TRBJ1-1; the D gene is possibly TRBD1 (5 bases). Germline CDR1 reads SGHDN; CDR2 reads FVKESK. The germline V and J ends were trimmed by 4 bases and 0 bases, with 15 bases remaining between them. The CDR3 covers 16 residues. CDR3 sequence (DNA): TGTGCCAGCAGCCCGATATGGGGCAGCATGAACACTGAAGCTTTCTTT. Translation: CASSPIWGSMNTEAFF.